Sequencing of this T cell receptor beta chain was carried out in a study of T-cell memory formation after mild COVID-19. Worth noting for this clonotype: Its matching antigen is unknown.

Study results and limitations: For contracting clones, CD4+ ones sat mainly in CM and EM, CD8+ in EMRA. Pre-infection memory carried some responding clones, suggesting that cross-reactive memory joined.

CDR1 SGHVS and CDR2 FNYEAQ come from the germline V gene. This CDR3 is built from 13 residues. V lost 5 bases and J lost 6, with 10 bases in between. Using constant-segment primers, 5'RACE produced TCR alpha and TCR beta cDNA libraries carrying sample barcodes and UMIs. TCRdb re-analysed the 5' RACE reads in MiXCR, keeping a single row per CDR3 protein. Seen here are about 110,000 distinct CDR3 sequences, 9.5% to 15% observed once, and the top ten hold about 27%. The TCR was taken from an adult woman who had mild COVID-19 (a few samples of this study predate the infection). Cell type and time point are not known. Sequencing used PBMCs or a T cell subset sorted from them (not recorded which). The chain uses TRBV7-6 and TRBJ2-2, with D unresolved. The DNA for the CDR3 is TGTGCCAGCAGCGGTGGGCGTTCCGGGGAGCTGTTTTTT. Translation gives CASSGGRSGELFF.